These 26 T cell receptor beta chains share one sample of origin, sequenced in a study of control samples from healthy donors and cancer patients. The repertoire was sequenced with immunoSEQ multiplex PCR; TCRdb's copy has only in-frame clones and lacks some. The sample yields about 160,000 clones, around 90% seen once. Sequencing was carried out using blood. These receptors originate from a young man in good health.

Here the CDR3 reads CASSSGREGYNEQFF. DNA for the CDR3: TGTGCCAGCTCATCAGGCAGGGAGGGTTACAATGAGCAGTTCTTC. J is TRBJ2-1 and V is TRBV18, with 7 bases fitting TRBD2. The germline gives CDR1 KGHSH, CDR2 LQKENI. Trimming cost V 5 bases and J 4 bases; bases outside gene matches: 8. The CDR3 is 15 residues long.

The J gene is TRBJ1-1, the V gene TRBV28; D gene ambiguous. Germline loops: CDR1 MDHEN, CDR2 SYDVKM. V gave up 6 bases and J gave up 0 bases, with 11 bases separating them. This CDR3 spans 14 amino acids. The CDR3 protein is CASRRPGLNTEAFF. The CDR3, as DNA: TGTGCCAGCAGGCGTCCGGGATTGAACACTGAAGCTTTCTTT.

This chain joins TRBV6-5 and TRBJ1-5, with 7 bases that match TRBD1. The CDR3 runs to 15 residues. Germline CDR1 and CDR2: MNHEY and SVGAGI. V shed 1 base and J 3 bases; nucleotides not matched to a gene: 3. The CDR3 protein is CASSYYRGFNQPQHF. CDR3 sequence (DNA): TGTGCCAGCAGTTACTACAGGGGATTCAATCAGCCCCAGCATTTT.

The V and J genes are TRBV18 and TRBJ1-1; D is unclear. V was pared by 2 bases and J by 0 bases, with 13 bases between. Germline V gene data show CDR1 as KGHSH and CDR2 as LQKENI. The CDR3 spans 16 residues. In nucleotides, the CDR3 is TGTGCCAGCTCACCAGCAGATGGCATTTTGAACACTGAAGCTTTCTTT. Its protein product is CASSPADGILNTEAFF.

The chain uses TRBV5-1 and TRBJ1-1; tentatively, D is TRBD1 (5 bases). Germline assignment: CDR1 SGHRS and CDR2 YFSETQ. This CDR3 has 16 amino acids. Deletions cut 3 bases from V and 1 base from J, with 16 bases between. CDR3 residues: CASSYVMDQGNTEAFF. The CDR3 DNA reads as TGCGCCAGCAGCTACGTAATGGACCAGGGGAACACTGAAGCTTTCTTT.

This chain connects TRBV25-1 to TRBJ1-4, with D tentatively TRBD1 (5 bases). The CDR3 has 15 residues. CDR1 is MGHDK and CDR2 is SYGVNS in the germline V gene. Between the trimmed V and J ends, which lost 1 base and 8 bases, there was a span of 14 bases. The CDR3 loop is CASSESSPRGEKLFF. The CDR3 DNA follows: TGTGCCAGCAGTGAATCGTCTCCGAGGGGAGAAAAACTGTTTTTT.

The J gene is TRBJ1-2, the V gene TRBV24-1; D unclear. V gave up 4 bases and J gave up 4 bases, with 12 bases separating them. Germline lookup yields CDR1 KGHDR and CDR2 SFDVKD. The CDR3 is made up of 14 amino acids. The CDR3 DNA is TGTGCCACCAGTGAGGGATCCGCCGCCTATGGCTACACCTTC. This sequence encodes CATSEGSAAYGYTF.

The rearrangement joins TRBV3-1 (or the pseudogene TRBV3-2) to TRBJ2-7; 10 nucleotides agree with TRBD2. The V segment lost 4 bases and the J segment 5 bases; nucleotides outside the gene matches: 8. The CDR3 totals 15 residues. Germline loops: CDR1 LGHDT, CDR2 YNNKEL (reference sequence). Here the CDR3 reads CASSRRAGGRNEQYF. The CDR3 DNA sequence: TGTGCCAGCAGCCGGCGAGCGGGGGGGCGAAACGAGCAGTACTTC.

The DNA for the CDR3 is TGTGCCAGCAGCTTTCGTGGGGCCTACGGAGATACGCAGTATTTT. Amino acids: CASSFRGAYGDTQYF. This chain connects TRBV9 to TRBJ2-3, with D maybe TRBD1 (5 bases). This CDR3 contains 15 residues. Germline V gene lookup returns CDR1 SGDLS and CDR2 YYNGEE. The V end lost 4 bases, the J end lost 5 bases, and 17 bases lay between the germline ends.

The chain employs TRBV4-1 and TRBJ2-3, with TRBD2 matching 8 bases. This CDR3 has 20 amino acids. CDR1 MGHRA and CDR2 YSYEKL come from the germline V gene. V was pared by 4 bases and J by 1 base, with 19 bases of the junction left unmatched. The CDR3 DNA is TGCGCCAGCAGCCTTGTACGTGGAAGCGGGAGAATTGGCGGCACAGATACGCAGTATTTT. It translates to CASSLVRGSGRIGGTDTQYF.

The chain combines TRBV5-6 with TRBJ2-1; D is perhaps TRBD1 (6 bases). V lost 0 bases and J lost 7, with 14 bases in between. The CDR3 extends over 15 amino acids. Germline V gives CDR1 SGHDT, CDR2 YYEEEE. The CDR3 spells CASSLGGGPRNEQFF. CDR3 sequence (DNA): TGTGCCAGCAGCTTGGGAGGGGGACCTAGGAATGAGCAGTTCTTC.

The chain recombines TRBV18 with TRBJ1-1; the D gene is possibly TRBD1 (5 bases). This CDR3 has 11 residues. V was trimmed by 6 bases and J by 8 bases, leaving 10 bases between them. Germline V CDR1 and CDR2: KGHSH, LQKENI. CDR3 sequence (DNA): TGTGCCAGCTCCCTGGGGGGGGAAGCTTTCTTT. Translation gives CASSLGGEAFF.

V gene TRBV19 combines with J gene TRBJ2-1, with D perhaps TRBD2 (6 bases). V was shortened by 5 bases and J by 1 base, with 15 bases between the two germline ends. The CDR3 consists of 16 residues. Germline V CDR1 and CDR2: LNHDA, SQIVND (reference sequence). The DNA of the CDR3 is TGTGCCAGTAGTCCCATTAGCGGTACATCCTACAATGAGCAGTTCTTC. It is translated as CASSPISGTSYNEQFF.

The chain carries TRBV4-1 and TRBJ1-2; D gene uncertain. The CDR3 runs to 14 residues. The germline gives CDR1 MGHRA, CDR2 YSYEKL. V lost 4 bases to trimming and J lost 2 bases, with 11 bases between them. The CDR3, as DNA: TGCGCCAGCAGCCCGAGAGATTTCAACTATGGCTACACCTTC. Residues: CASSPRDFNYGYTF.

This sequence joins TRBV3-1 (or the pseudogene TRBV3-2) and TRBJ1-2; D gene unclear. The germline gives CDR1 LGHDT, CDR2 YNNKEL (reference sequence). V lost 1 base to trimming and J lost 1 base, with 4 bases between them. The CDR3 contains 13 residues. DNA of the CDR3: TGTGCCAGCAGCCAAGCTGGTAACTATGGCTACACCTTC. Translation gives CASSQAGNYGYTF.

The chain employs TRBV10-3 and TRBJ1-6, with TRBD1 identical over 10 bases. CDR1 ENHRY and CDR2 SYGVKD come from the germline V gene. V lost 4 bases to trimming and J lost 10 bases; unmatched junction nucleotides: 4. This CDR3 is built from 14 residues. CDR3 region: CAISGGQGSSPLHF. The CDR3 nucleotides are TGTGCCATCAGTGGGGGACAGGGGAGCTCACCCCTCCACTTT.

This rearrangement joins TRBV27 to TRBJ2-4; no firm D call. V shed 6 bases and J shed 5 bases, with 26 bases lying between them. Germline CDR1 is MNHEY and CDR2 is SMNVEV (reference sequence). The CDR3 spans 18 residues. CDR3 DNA sequence: TGTGCCAGCAGCCGCAGACAAGGTAAGTATCACCATCAAAACATTCAGTACTTC. Translated, it gives CASSRRQGKYHHQNIQYF.

V is TRBV20-1 and J is TRBJ1-1; no firm D call. The V gene's germline CDR1 is DFQATT and CDR2 SNEGSKA (reference sequence). The CDR3 has 11 residues. The CDR3 DNA reads TGCAGCAGTTCCATGAACACTGAAGCTTTCTTT. It codes for CSSSMNTEAFF.

The chain recombines TRBV4-3 with TRBJ2-6; D not certain. Trimming removed 4 bases from V and 4 bases from J, with 11 bases in between. Germline CDR1 and CDR2: LGHNA and YSLEER. The length of the CDR3 is 15 residues. CDR3 coding DNA: TGCGCCAGCAGCCCGGCCCTAAGCGGGGCCAACGTCCTGACTTTC. This gives the protein CASSPALSGANVLTF.

The chain carries TRBV7-3 and TRBJ2-3, with D possibly being TRBD1 (5 bases). The ends were cut back, 0 bases at V and 1 base at J, with 5 bases in the middle. This CDR3 has 14 residues. Germline V gene sequence: CDR1 SGHTA, CDR2 FQGTGA. The CDR3, as DNA: TGTGCCAGCAGCTTAACAGGGGGCACAGATACGCAGTATTTT. This sequence encodes CASSLTGGTDTQYF.

The chain has TRBV2 and TRBJ2-1; D unclear. Trimming pared 3 bases from V and 5 bases from J, leaving 11 bases between. From germline, CDR1 is SNHLY and CDR2 FYNNEI. The CDR3 is 14 amino acids. The CDR3 here is CASSEITENNEQFF. DNA of the CDR3: TGTGCCAGCAGTGAGATTACAGAGAACAATGAGCAGTTCTTC.

The chain links TRBV28 to TRBJ1-1; D ambiguous. Germline values: CDR1 MDHEN, CDR2 SYDVKM. This CDR3 is 14 amino acids long. The ends were cut back, 4 bases at V and 4 bases at J, with 13 bases in the middle. CDR3 loop: CASSSSPAGTEAFF. The DNA of the CDR3 is TGTGCCAGCAGTTCTTCTCCGGCGGGCACTGAAGCTTTCTTT. Combining the CDR3 with reference TRBV28 and TRBJ1-1 gives the whole variable domain DVKVTQSSRYLVKRTGEKVFLECVQDMDHENMFWYRQDPGLGLRLIYFSYDVKMKEKGDIPEGYSVSREKKERFSLILESASTNQTSMYLCASSSSPAGTEAFFGQGTRLTVV.

The chain recombines TRBV6-1 with TRBJ1-3; D is unresolved. V was clipped by 2 bases and J by 2 bases, with 13 bases between them. The CDR3 runs to 16 residues. Per the germline V gene, CDR1 is MNHNS and CDR2 is SASEGT. CDR3 in amino acids: CASSERARATGNTIYF. CDR3 nucleotide sequence: TGTGCCAGCAGTGAAAGGGCCCGAGCAACTGGAAACACCATATATTTT.

The chain joins TRBV7-2 to TRBJ2-7; no definite D call. CDR3 size: 13 residues. V gave up 0 bases and J gave up 3 bases, with 6 bases separating them. Germline V gene sequence: CDR1 SGHTA, CDR2 FQGNSA. DNA of the CDR3: TGTGCCAGCAGCTTAGCCCCCCACTACGAGCAGTACTTC. Its protein product is CASSLAPHYEQYF.

V is TRBV7-9 and J is TRBJ2-2, with 8 bases that match TRBD2. With V trimmed by 3 bases and J by 4 bases, 7 bases remained unmatched. The CDR3 is 16 residues long. Germline-derived CDR1 and CDR2 are SEHNR and FQNEAQ (reference sequence). CDR3 amino acids: CASSLSGSYGTGELFF. The CDR3 DNA follows: TGTGCCAGCAGCTTGAGCGGGAGTTATGGCACCGGGGAGCTGTTTTTT.

This chain uses TRBV25-1 with TRBJ1-1, with 7 bases lining up with TRBD1. Germline CDR1 is MGHDK and CDR2 is SYGVNS. This CDR3 has 15 amino acids. J gave up 6 bases and V 3 bases, and 10 bases lay outside the gene matches. The CDR3 sequence is CASSERTDRTAEAFF. The CDR3 region has the DNA TGTGCCAGCAGTGAGCGGACGGACAGGACGGCTGAAGCTTTCTTT.